Below, 21 T cell receptor beta chains from the same sample are listed, as sequenced in a study of T cells in localized non-small cell lung cancer. The method was immunoSEQ multiplex PCR; TCRdb's version includes in-frame clones alone and lacks a portion of them. The data show under 20,000 clones, over 75% seen once. The sample here was peripheral blood, taken before any cancer treatment. The receptors here all came from a man aged 35-69 years with stage I lung adenocarcinoma.

V is TRBV9 and J is TRBJ2-7; 12 positions agree with TRBD2. Trimming removed 4 bases from V and 4 bases from J; junction bases left unmatched: 9. The CDR3 consists of 16 residues. Germline V gene lookup returns CDR1 SGDLS and CDR2 YYNGEE. CDR3 coding DNA: TGTGCCAGCAGCCCTGGACTAGCGGGAAGTGTGTACGAGCAGTACTTC. This sequence encodes CASSPGLAGSVYEQYF.

This clone was recorded a few times. The chain employs TRBV6-5 and TRBJ2-7, with D possibly matching TRBD2 (6 bases). Germline CDR1 reads MNHEY; CDR2 reads SVGAGI. V gave up 10 bases and J gave up 0 bases, with 19 bases separating them. The CDR3 totals 15 residues. The chain's CDR3 is CATTSGSGGSYEQYF. CDR3 coding DNA: TGTGCCACCACGTCGGGATCCGGGGGCTCCTACGAGCAGTACTTC.

The CDR3 DNA sequence: TGCGCCAGCAGCTTGTCGGGGGAGACTAATGAAAAACTGTTTTTT. It encodes CASSLSGETNEKLFF. The J gene is TRBJ1-4, the V gene TRBV5-1; D possibly corresponds to TRBD1 (5 bases). Trimming left V 1 base short and J 2 bases short, with 9 bases between. Germline values: CDR1 SGHRS, CDR2 YFSETQ. This CDR3 has 15 residues.

The chain uses TRBV6-5 and TRBJ2-3, with D uncertain. From germline, CDR1 is MNHEY and CDR2 SVGAGI. V gave up 4 bases and J gave up 0 bases, with 11 bases separating them. This CDR3 is built from 15 residues. The CDR3 sequence is CASSSSSASTDTQYF. CDR3 in DNA: TGTGCCAGCAGTTCGAGCTCGGCTAGCACAGATACGCAGTATTTT.

This clone was observed a single time. The chain couples TRBV6-5 to TRBJ1-6; the D is unclear. The CDR3 has 12 amino acids. Trimming left V 1 base short and J 10 bases short, with 5 bases between. CDR1 and CDR2 from the germline V gene are MNHEY and SVGAGI. CDR3 nucleotide sequence: TGTGCCAGCAGTTACTATGGCTCACCCCTCCACTTT. This codes for CASSYYGSPLHF.

J is TRBJ1-2 and V is TRBV28; TRBD1 matches at 10 bases. This CDR3 has 13 residues. Germline V lookup: CDR1 MDHEN, CDR2 SYDVKM. The J segment lost 7 bases and the V segment lost 7 bases, leaving 6 bases of the junction unmatched. CDR3 residues: CASTTGGVGGYTF. As DNA, the CDR3 is TGTGCCAGCACGACAGGGGGCGTTGGTGGCTACACCTTC.

This rearrangement joins TRBV6-1 to TRBJ2-3, with a tentative D call TRBD2 (6 bases). Trimming took 6 bases from V and 2 from J, leaving 18 bases between them. This CDR3 is 16 amino acids long. The germline V gene has CDR1 MNHNS and CDR2 SASEGT. The CDR3 DNA reads TGTGCCAGCAGCGAAAGGTCTAGCGCAGACACAGATACGCAGTATTTT. Amino acids: CASSERSSADTDTQYF.

This chain joins TRBV28 and TRBJ1-1, with TRBD1 matching 10 bases. The CDR3 loop spans 16 amino acids. Germline CDR1 reads MDHEN; CDR2 reads SYDVKM. V shed 3 bases, J shed 3 bases, and the junction held 7 bases outside the gene matches. The CDR3 protein is CASSFGTGVKYTEAFF. DNA of the CDR3: TGTGCCAGCAGTTTCGGGACAGGGGTTAAGTACACTGAAGCTTTCTTT.

The DNA for the CDR3 is TGTGCCAGCAGCAAATACAGGGGGCCCGAGACCCAGTACTTC. Its protein is CASSKYRGPETQYF. The chain carries TRBV5-6 and TRBJ2-5; 9 bases match TRBD1. This CDR3 is 14 amino acids long. In germline, CDR1 is SGHDT, CDR2 YYEEEE. V trimming: 4 bases; J trimming: 5 bases; junction bases outside the gene matches: 6.

V is TRBV6-5 and J is TRBJ1-2; D is ambiguous. Germline CDR1 MNHEY, CDR2 SVGAGI. The length of the CDR3 is 13 residues. The germline V and J ends were trimmed by 4 bases and 1 base, with 7 bases remaining between them. DNA of the CDR3: TGTGCCAGCAGTTCATCCCTTAACTATGGCTACACCTTC. This gives the protein CASSSSLNYGYTF.

The V and J genes are TRBV10-1 and TRBJ2-1; 13 bases are a match to TRBD2. CDR1 and CDR2 from the germline V gene are WNHNN and SYGVQD (reference sequence). This CDR3 region has 18 residues. V lost 5 bases and J lost 7; bases outside the gene matches: 14. DNA of the CDR3: TGCGCCAGCAGTTCCCGCGAGAGGACTAGCGGGGGTTGGAATGAGCAGTTCTTC. Protein sequence: CASSSRERTSGGWNEQFF.

The chain carries TRBV7-9 and TRBJ2-7; D perhaps matches TRBD2 (6 bases). The CDR3 totals 13 residues. The V gene lost 4 bases and the J gene lost 6 bases, with 13 bases spanning the gap. Per germline, CDR1 SEHNR and CDR2 FQNEAQ (reference sequence). The CDR3 loop is CASSSDHGSEQYF. Here the CDR3 DNA reads TGTGCCAGCAGCTCTGATCACGGGAGCGAGCAGTACTTC.

This chain joins TRBV30 and TRBJ2-5, with TRBD2 matching over 7 bases. The CDR3 has 14 amino acids. The junction had 14 bases not matched to a gene; V was cut back by 6 bases and J by 7 bases. CDR1 is GTSNPN and CDR2 is SVGIG in the germline V gene (reference sequence). CDR3 nucleotide sequence: TGTGCCTGTTTCGACTGGGGGGGGTCCGGGACCCAGTACTTC. This translates into CACFDWGGSGTQYF.

The chain links TRBV30 to TRBJ2-6, with 8 bases fitting TRBD1. The CDR3 extends over 15 amino acids. V shed 4 bases, J shed 0 bases, and the junction held 2 bases outside the gene matches. Germline-derived CDR1 and CDR2 are GTSNPN and SVGIG (reference sequence). The CDR3 bases are TGTGCCTGGACGACAGGGGTCTCTGGGGCCAACGTCCTGACTTTC. It specifies CAWTTGVSGANVLTF.

V and J are TRBV18 and TRBJ1-3; D gene uncertain. Trimming stripped 0 bases from V and 8 bases from J, with 20 bases between. This CDR3 has 17 amino acids. CDR1 and CDR2 from the germline V gene are KGHSH and LQKENI. DNA of the CDR3: TGTGCCAGCTCACCACCGGTCGAACACCGAGAAAGAGACACCATATATTTT. This gives the protein CASSPPVEHRERDTIYF. Full variable domain (outside the CDR3, taken from reference TRBV18 and TRBJ1-3): NAGVMQNPRHLVRRRGQEARLRCSPMKGHSHVYWYRQLPEEGLKFMVYLQKENIIDESGMPKERFSAEFPKEGPSILRIQQVVRGDSAAYFCASSPPVEHRERDTIYFGEGSWLTVV.

DNA of the CDR3: TGTGCCAGCAGGGCGGGACTAGCGGGAGTTGGAGATACGCAGTATTTT. Its translation: CASRAGLAGVGDTQYF. The chain links TRBV5-6 to TRBJ2-3; 14 nucleotides align to TRBD2. The CDR3 length is 16 residues. The germline CDR1 and CDR2 sequences are SGHDT and YYEEEE. J gave up 5 bases and V 5 bases, and 7 bases lay outside the gene matches.

The genes are TRBV18 and TRBJ1-1; TRBD1 is a possible D gene (5 bases). Germline CDR1 and CDR2: KGHSH and LQKENI. CDR3 length equals 14 residues. V was pared by 2 bases and J by 1 base, with 8 bases between. The CDR3 loop is CASSPAQENTEAFF. The DNA for the CDR3 is TGTGCCAGCTCACCAGCACAGGAGAACACTGAAGCTTTCTTT.

This clone came up a few times. The V and J genes are TRBV30 and TRBJ1-1; D is unresolved. CDR3 length: 13 residues. Per germline, CDR1 GTSNPN and CDR2 SVGIG (reference sequence). Trimming stripped 8 bases from V and 0 bases from J, with 13 bases between. Here the CDR3 reads CAREGGMNTEAFF. CDR3 in DNA: TGTGCCCGCGAGGGCGGAATGAACACTGAAGCTTTCTTT. The entire variable domain, with the rest obtained from reference TRBV30 and TRBJ1-1, is as follows: SQTIHQWPATLVQPVGSPLSLECTVEGTSNPNLYWYRQAAGRGLQLLFYSVGIGQISSEVPQNLSASRPQDRQFILSSKKLLLSDSGFYLCAREGGMNTEAFFGQGTRLTVV.

The chain links TRBV5-4 to TRBJ2-7; 9 nucleotides match TRBD2. Germline V gene sequence: CDR1 SGHNT, CDR2 YYREEE (reference sequence). This CDR3 comprises 14 residues. The V segment lost 1 base and the J segment 4 bases; nucleotides outside the gene matches: 3. The CDR3 region has the DNA TGTGCCAGCAGCTTGAGGCGGGGGGGATACGAGCAGTACTTC. It encodes CASSLRRGGYEQYF. Variable domain in full (rest from reference TRBV5-4 and TRBJ2-7): ETGVTQSPTHLIKTRGQQVTLRCSSQSGHNTVSWYQQALGQGPQFIFQYYREEENGRGNFPPRFSGLQFPNYSSELNVNALELDDSALYLCASSLRRGGYEQYFGPGTRLTVT.

For the CDR3, the DNA is TGTGCCAGCAGCTTGGGCAGCCACATCTACGAGCAGTACTTC. Encoded protein: CASSLGSHIYEQYF. The chain couples TRBV5-5 to TRBJ2-7; D gene uncertain. The CDR3 totals 14 residues. Per the germline V gene, CDR1 is SGHKS and CDR2 is YYEKEE (reference sequence). Trimming removed 0 bases at V and 3 bases at J, with 10 bases between.

The chain carries TRBV2 and TRBJ2-3; D is unclear. The CDR3 is made up of 14 amino acids. V lost 2 bases and J lost 9, with 15 bases in between. Germline values: CDR1 SNHLY, CDR2 FYNNEI. CDR3 sequence: CASSENLSPRTQYF. The CDR3 DNA reads as TGTGCCAGCAGTGAAAATTTGTCACCCCGAACGCAGTATTTT.